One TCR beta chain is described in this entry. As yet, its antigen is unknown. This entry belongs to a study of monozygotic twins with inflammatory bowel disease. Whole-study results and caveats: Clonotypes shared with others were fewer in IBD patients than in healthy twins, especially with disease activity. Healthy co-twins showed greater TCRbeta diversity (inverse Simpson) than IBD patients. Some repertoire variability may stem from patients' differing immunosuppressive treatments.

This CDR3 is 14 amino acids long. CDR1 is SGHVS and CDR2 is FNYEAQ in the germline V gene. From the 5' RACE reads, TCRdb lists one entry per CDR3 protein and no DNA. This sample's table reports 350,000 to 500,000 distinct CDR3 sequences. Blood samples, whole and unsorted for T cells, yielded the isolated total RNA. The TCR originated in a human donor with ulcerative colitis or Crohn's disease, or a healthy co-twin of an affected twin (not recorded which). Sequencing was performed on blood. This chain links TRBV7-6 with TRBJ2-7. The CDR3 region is CASSPRVGLYEQYF.